This TCR beta chain originates from a study of human T cells and chemical hapten exposure. About the research overall: Across the whole study, which lasted roughly 24 weeks, patients were given diphenylcyclopropenone on the scalp once a week.

MiXCR, run by TCRdb on the RACE reads, gives a single entry per CDR3 protein. Among more than 150,000 distinct CDR3 sequences, around 30% were seen once, and the ten largest hold approximately 3%. The time point is: pre-sensitization, week 0. The treatment here: therapeutic diphenylcyclopropenone sensitization with weekly scalp DPC. The CDR3 runs to 15 residues. The V gene's germline CDR1 is GTSNPN and CDR2 SVGIG (reference sequence). V lost 0 bases, J lost 8 bases, and 8 bases stayed unmatched. The sequencing here drew on whole blood, taken in connection with sensitization to the hapten diphenylcyclopropenone (DPC). The chain couples TRBV30 to TRBJ2-3, with 10 bases identical to TRBD2. The TCR comes from a woman in her 30s with alopecia areata. Some clones in this sample may be carry-over from other donors' samples. For the CDR3, the DNA is TGTGCCTGGAGTGTAACCCAGCGGGAGGGGGGTACGCAGTATTTT. It is translated as CAWSVTQREGGTQYF.